Here is one T cell receptor beta chain with its context. It lacks a known antigen. No much larger clone exists at a distance of one base, and base qualities are not known. The donors were healthy, HIV-negative adults who had no recently reported acute infections or vaccinations. All donors were Caucasian adults living in Nashville, Tennessee, USA. CD4+ T cells were enriched by magnetic negative selection, after which naive cells were positively selected on CD45RA and the negative fraction was taken as the memory subset. Blood was obtained by leukapheresis, after which PBMCs were separated by Ficoll-Histopaque density gradient centrifugation and cryopreserved in liquid nitrogen vapor phase. Purity and quantity of every magnetically sorted T cell population were checked by analytical flow cytometry. Genomic DNA was isolated from each sorted fraction and quantified by UV absorbance on a Nanodrop 2000c.

Using the deep immunoSEQ assay, multiplex PCR amplified TCR CDR3 regions from genomic DNA. Extracted genomic DNA from each cell subset was distributed evenly across all wells of several immunoSEQ 96-well plates, and each plate was treated as a replicate. For sorted subsets, roughly 200 ng of genomic DNA, equivalent to some 30,000 T cell genomes, went into each replicate PCR. Purified libraries were quantified with a Qubit 3.0 fluorometer, sized on a Bioanalyzer 2100, and re-quantified with the KAPA Library Quantification kit. A separate single-read 150-cycle Illumina NextSeq 550 flow cell was used to sequence each immunoSEQ 96-well plate. The authors processed their data as follows. Because the immunoSEQ output held only junctional sequences and lacked quality scores, the filtering could not match the filtering applied to full-length reads. To assign V/J genes and CDR3, sequences were annotated against IMGT germline references using PyIR, a Python wrapper for IgBLAST v1.9. Any read was removed if the V/J assignment was weak (E-value above 1e-6), the CDR3 was missing, or the read contained stop codons, out-of-frame junctions, or ambiguous translated residues. V3J clonotypes were defined as sequences sharing the same inferred V gene, J gene, and CDR3 amino acid sequence. To compute the percentage overlap between repertoires, the number of shared unique clonotypes was divided by the size of the smaller repertoire. Three approaches were used to assess repertoire richness: RTK rarefaction, the Chao1 estimator, and Recon v2.1 estimates of unobserved clonotypes. Generation probabilities for all TCRbeta clonotypes obtained by the gDNA method from a handful of donors were computed using OLGA. In TCRdb, the immuneACCESS table is reduced to in-frame sequences with V and J assigned. These tables do not hold every clone; where another copy was compared, an unresolved V gene accounts for under half, and the others remain unexplained. Clonal size and the V and J genes are those of that table, whereas D and trimming came from the DNA. Present in this sample are over a million clones, under 80% of which were seen just once. 1.2% to 1.5% of the sample belongs to the ten largest clones.

V gives up 4 bases and J gives up 4 bases, and the segment between their germline ends measures 26 bases. The CDR3 runs 19 amino acids, cysteine and phenylalanine included. The read is trimmed to its CDR3 DNA, 57 bases read in frame from base 1. Via the germline V gene, CDR1 is SGHRS and CDR2 YFSETQ. This sample was included in a study of shared clonotypes between healthy human individuals (dated by TCRdb to about 2020). Broadly, across the study: The cohort included a few men and a couple of women between 18 and 49 years of age. The study deeply sequenced blood TCR repertoires of about 5 healthy adults to estimate repertoire size and the extent of clonotype sharing between individuals. Per donor, three plates each were used for CD4 naive and CD4 memory, two for CD8 naive, and one for CD8 memory. To increase sequencing depth and limit assay-specific biases, different laboratories used diverse techniques to prepare libraries and sequence TCR repertoires. Leukapheresis yielded between about 0.85 and 10 billion PBMCs per donor. Points the paper makes about the study in general: Even with the large sequencing depth, rarefaction of the sorted-subset datasets indicated that sequencing was incomplete. Sampling was limited to blood, and TCR repertoires in tissue likely differ from TCR repertoires in blood. Larger estimated clonotype richness was generally found for naive subsets than for memory subsets. Compared with non-shared clonotypes, clonotypes shared by all four sorted-subset donors had higher generation probabilities. Sharing across a few donors was observed for approximately 5% of naive CD4, around 3.5% of naive CD8, 2% to 2.5% of memory CD4, and about 0.38% of memory CD8 clonotypes. Pairwise subsampling led to the expectation that sequencing depth would affect the degree of clonotype sharing among donors. Because the study included a small number of donors, the genetic and exposure-history diversity represented was limited.

This receptor chain uses TRBV5-1 and TRBJ2-2, and perhaps TRBD2 as D gene, on 6 matching bases. The receptor comes from a man between 18 and 29 years old in good health. Sequences were obtained from memory CD4+ T cells sorted from blood. The cell subset or site label of this sample denotes: CD45RA-negative fraction. DNA sequence: TGCGCCAGCAGCCAAAGTCCGGGAGAGGTAGCGGCTCTCACCGGGGAGCTGTTTTTT. This is translated as CASSQSPGEVAALTGELFF.